Sequencing of this T cell receptor beta chain was carried out in a study of monozygotic twins with inflammatory bowel disease. Study-wide results and caveats: Healthy twins showed more clonotype sharing with others than IBD patients, especially patients with disease activity. In the analysis, different T cell subtypes could not be told apart. In patient repertoires, differing immunosuppressive treatments may have added some variability.

TCRdb processed the 5' RACE reads again and assigns one entry to each CDR3 protein, with no DNA. Its clone listing holds approximately 400,000 distinct CDR3 sequences. The CDR3 is made up of 15 amino acids. The germline V gene encodes CDR1 SEHNR and CDR2 FQNEAQ (reference sequence). A remark on this clonotype: Antigen specificity is unknown.

Sequenced input: blood. The TCR sequence derives from a human donor with ulcerative colitis or Crohn's disease, or a healthy co-twin of an affected twin (not recorded which). The V call is TRBV7-9, the J call TRBJ1-3. The CDR3 sequence: CASSSGQSSGNTIYF.